This is a list of T cell receptor beta chains from one sample in a study of T cells in Graves' hyperthyroidism and ophthalmopathy. TCRdb re-analysed the multiplex PCR reads in MiXCR, keeping a single row per CDR3 protein. The sample holds 500,000 to 550,000 distinct CDR3 sequences, around 21% seen once. The sample comprised blood. The receptors originated from a man younger than 35 with Graves' hyperthyroidism. CDR3s include the opening cysteine and the closing phenylalanine or tryptophan. The D gene is left open where the match is weak. Expanded clones get a size class; other rows say once, few or many, or leave the size out.

d_call clone_size cdr3_length j_call v_call cdr3_aa cdr3_nt
- few 15 TRBJ1-5 TRBV28 CASSFWGYSNQPQHF TGTGCCAGCAGTTTTTGGGGATATAGCAATCAGCCCCAGCATTTT
- many 15 TRBJ2-5 TRBV7-9 CASSEARMFQETQYF TGTGCCAGCAGTGAAGCACGCATGTTTCAAGAGACCCAGTACTTC
- many 16 TRBJ2-2 TRBV24-1 CATSVKGPKNTGELFF TGTGCCACCAGTGTGAAGGGACCCAAGAACACCGGGGAGCTGTTTTTT
- many 12 TRBJ1-1 TRBV7-8 CASSLPTTEAFF TGTGCCAGCAGCTTACCAACAACTGAAGCTTTCTTT
- many 12 TRBJ1-1 TRBV2 CATLGPQKEAFF TGTGCCACCTTAGGGCCACAAAAAGAAGCTTTCTTT
TRBD2 - 13 TRBJ2-1 TRBV30 CASQRGGLNEQFF TGTGCCTCTCAGCGGGGGGGCCTGAATGAGCAGTTCTTC
- - 13 TRBJ1-5 TRBV20-1 CSASIPGDQPQHF TGCAGTGCTAGTATCCCGGGTGATCAGCCCCAGCATTTT
TRBD1 - 14 TRBJ1-1 TRBV5-1 CASSPGQGATGAFF TGCGCCAGCAGCCCAGGACAGGGGGCCACTGGAGCTTTCTTT
- many 15 TRBJ1-1 TRBV3-1 CASTGIRRGWTEAFF TGTGCCAGCACAGGGATACGACGCGGATGGACTGAAGCTTTCTTT
TRBD1 many 17 TRBJ1-2 TRBV28 CASSPGTGGSRRYGYTF TGTGCCAGCAGTCCCGGGACAGGGGGCTCAAGGCGGTATGGCTACACCTTC
- few 14 TRBJ2-7 TRBV18 CASSRHTENYEQYF TGTGCCAGCTCGCGACACACAGAAAACTACGAGCAGTACTTC
- many 13 TRBJ2-7 TRBV6-1 CASSVKVSYEQYF TGTGCCAGCAGTGTGAAAGTCTCCTACGAGCAGTACTTC
TRBD1 many 14 TRBJ1-2 TRBV20-1 CSAAPEDRVDGYTF TGCAGTGCCGCCCCGGAGGACAGGGTCGATGGCTACACCTTC
- many 13 TRBJ1-1 TRBV6-5 CASSYSAGSGAFF TGTGCCAGCAGTTACTCGGCGGGGAGCGGTGCTTTCTTT
- many 13 TRBJ2-7 TRBV29-1 CSVDSQVGYEQYF TGCAGCGTAGACTCACAGGTGGGCTACGAGCAGTACTTC
- - 14 TRBJ2-3 TRBV28 CASTPLLNNQPQYF TGTGCCAGCACCCCCCTACTAAATAATCAGCCCCAGTATTTT
- - 16 TRBJ1-1 TRBV12-3/TRBV12-4 CASSLPLLGANTEAFF TGTGCCAGCAGTTTACCCCTACTGGGGGCGAACACTGAAGCTTTCTTT
- - 15 TRBJ1-2 TRBV12-3/TRBV12-4 CASSSRRGHNYGYTF TGTGCCAGCAGTTCCCGGAGGGGTCATAACTATGGCTACACCTTC
TRBD1 many 13 TRBJ1-1 TRBV2 CASSGRQGAEAFF TGTGCCAGCAGTGGTAGACAGGGGGCTGAAGCTTTCTTT
- - 15 TRBJ2-2 TRBV20-1 CSARDVGQVTGELFF TGCAGTGCTAGAGATGTGGGGCAGGTCACCGGGGAGCTGTTTTTT
TRBD1 many 15 TRBJ1-1 TRBV28 CASRGTGGMNTEAFF TGTGCCAGCAGGGGGACAGGCGGCATGAACACTGAAGCTTTCTTT
TRBD1 many 14 TRBJ1-1 TRBV5-1 CASSGVTGGTEAFF TGCGCCAGCAGCGGAGTCACAGGGGGGACTGAAGCTTTCTTT
- - 13 TRBJ1-3 TRBV6-9 CASSFYIGNTIYF TGTGCCAGCAGTTTCTACATTGGAAACACCATATATTTT
TRBD2 - 17 TRBJ2-7 TRBV12-3/TRBV12-4 CASSPGTSGALSYEQYF TGTGCCAGCAGCCCCGGGACTAGCGGGGCCCTATCCTACGAGCAGTACTTC
- many 15 TRBJ1-5 TRBV15 CATSIGRVGNQPQHF TGTGCCACCAGCATCGGACGAGTCGGCAATCAGCCCCAGCATTTT
- many 14 TRBJ1-3 TRBV7-9 CASSFSTLGNTIYF TGTGCCAGCAGCTTTTCAACTCTTGGAAACACCATATATTTT
- many 14 TRBJ2-4 TRBV12-5 CASGFRGAKNIQYF TGTGCTAGTGGTTTTAGGGGGGCCAAAAACATTCAGTACTTC
TRBD1 few 14 TRBJ2-5 TRBV30 CAWTSGQGLETQYF TGTGCCTGGACCTCGGGACAGGGATTAGAGACCCAGTACTTC
- many 11 TRBJ1-2 TRBV7-9 CASSNRYGYTF TGTGCCAGCAGTAACCGCTATGGCTACACCTTC
- - 10 TRBJ2-7 TRBV18 CASGSDEQYF TGTGCCAGCGGGTCCGACGAGCAGTACTTC
- - 16 TRBJ1-5 TRBV6-5 CASSYSSRDSNQPQHF TGTGCCAGCAGTTATAGTTCCAGAGATAGCAATCAGCCCCAGCATTTT
- many 14 TRBJ1-1 TRBV6-2/TRBV6-3 CASSKSRSYTEAFF TGTGCCAGCAGCAAATCCCGGTCGTACACTGAAGCTTTCTTT
TRBD2 - 16 TRBJ2-5 TRBV12-3/TRBV12-4 CASRRTSGEYQETQYF TGTGCCAGCAGACGGACTAGCGGGGAATACCAAGAGACCCAGTACTTC
TRBD1 few 15 TRBJ1-2 TRBV11-3 CASSSPGTAVYGYTF TGTGCCAGCAGCTCCCCCGGGACAGCGGTCTATGGCTACACCTTC
- many 16 TRBJ2-6 TRBV11-1 CASSLAGARGANVLTF TGTGCCAGCAGCTTAGCCGGGGCGAGGGGGGCCAACGTCCTGACTTTC
- - 13 TRBJ1-1 TRBV12-5 CASGEGGGTEAFF TGTGCTAGTGGTGAGGGGGGAGGCACTGAAGCTTTCTTT
- many 14 TRBJ1-1 TRBV28 CASISGGTRTEAFF TGTGCCAGCATCTCGGGGGGGACGAGGACTGAAGCTTTCTTT
- many 13 TRBJ2-7 TRBV6-5 CASSYGESYEQYF TGTGCCAGCAGTTACGGGGAGTCCTACGAGCAGTACTTC
- many 12 TRBJ1-2 TRBV24-1 CATSEQDYGYTF TGTGCCACCAGTGAGCAAGACTATGGCTACACCTTC
- - 13 TRBJ1-1 TRBV12-3/TRBV12-4 CASSYLGSDEAFF TGTGCCAGCAGCTACCTTGGGAGCGATGAAGCTTTCTTT
- many 14 TRBJ1-1 TRBV12-5 CASGSYPPYTEAFF TGTGCTAGTGGTTCCTATCCACCTTACACTGAAGCTTTCTTT
- many 12 TRBJ1-1 TRBV20-1 CSARLGVTEAFF TGCAGTGCTAGATTGGGGGTGACTGAAGCTTTCTTT
- - 16 TRBJ2-4 TRBV6-1 CASSEGAGADKNIQYF TGTGCCAGCAGTGAAGGGGCAGGGGCTGACAAAAACATTCAGTACTTC
- many 15 TRBJ1-5 TRBV2 CASSEEPRYGQPQHF TGTGCCAGCAGTGAAGAGCCCCGTTACGGTCAGCCCCAGCATTTT
TRBD2 - 17 TRBJ2-2 TRBV6-5 CASSYVLAGGGTGELFF TGTGCCAGCAGTTACGTTCTAGCGGGGGGGGGTACCGGGGAGCTGTTTTTT
TRBD2 many 16 TRBJ2-5 TRBV7-2 CASSLVQRGGQETQYF TGTGCCAGCAGCTTAGTGCAGCGGGGGGGGCAAGAGACCCAGTACTTC
TRBD1 - 13 TRBJ1-1 TRBV6-1 CAGRTGRNTEAFF TGTGCCGGGAGGACAGGGCGGAACACTGAAGCTTTCTTT
TRBD1 few 15 TRBJ1-5 TRBV19 CASTQDRAGNQPQHF TGTGCCAGTACCCAGGACAGGGCGGGCAATCAGCCCCAGCATTTT
- - 14 TRBJ1-2 TRBV20-1 CSANDRKANYGYTF TGCAGTGCAAACGACAGGAAAGCTAACTATGGCTACACCTTC
- many 15 TRBJ2-2 TRBV2 CASRSDTTESGELFF TGTGCCAGCAGATCGGACACAACCGAGTCCGGGGAGCTGTTTTTT
- few 14 TRBJ2-2 TRBV20-1 CSATGFLNTGELFF TGCAGTGCTACAGGGTTTTTGAACACCGGGGAGCTGTTTTTT
TRBD1 - 14 TRBJ2-7 TRBV11-2 CATVSGQGSHEQYF TGTGCCACTGTAAGCGGACAGGGGTCCCACGAGCAGTACTTC
- - 12 TRBJ1-5 TRBV28 CATRGDDQPQHF TGTGCCACCCGGGGGGACGATCAGCCCCAGCATTTT
- - 14 TRBJ1-1 TRBV24-1 CATSDPYRNTEAFF TGTGCCACCAGTGATCCCTACAGGAACACTGAAGCTTTCTTT
TRBD2 few 18 TRBJ2-2 TRBV12-3/TRBV12-4 CASTSLTSADHNTGELFF TGTGCCAGCACCTCGCTGACTAGCGCGGACCATAACACCGGGGAGCTGTTTTTT